The source of this TCR beta chain is a study of shared clonotypes between healthy human individuals. The germline V and J ends were trimmed by 2 bases and 2 bases, with 16 bases remaining between them. Germline V gene lookup returns CDR1 LGHNA and CDR2 YNFKEQ. The length of the CDR3 is 16 residues. Only in-frame clones appear in the TCRdb table, and some are missing; sequencing was by immunoSEQ multiplex PCR. This table has about 490,000 clones, 70% to 80% appearing once. Input material: PBMCs. This receptor was identified in a middle-aged woman in good health. Some clones in this sample may be carry-over from other donors' samples. V and J are TRBV4-2 and TRBJ2-7, with D perhaps matching TRBD2 (6 bases). CDR3 nucleotide sequence: TGTGCCAGCAGCCAAACGGCTAGCGCCTCCACCTACGAGCAGTACTTC. Its translation: CASSQTASASTYEQYF.